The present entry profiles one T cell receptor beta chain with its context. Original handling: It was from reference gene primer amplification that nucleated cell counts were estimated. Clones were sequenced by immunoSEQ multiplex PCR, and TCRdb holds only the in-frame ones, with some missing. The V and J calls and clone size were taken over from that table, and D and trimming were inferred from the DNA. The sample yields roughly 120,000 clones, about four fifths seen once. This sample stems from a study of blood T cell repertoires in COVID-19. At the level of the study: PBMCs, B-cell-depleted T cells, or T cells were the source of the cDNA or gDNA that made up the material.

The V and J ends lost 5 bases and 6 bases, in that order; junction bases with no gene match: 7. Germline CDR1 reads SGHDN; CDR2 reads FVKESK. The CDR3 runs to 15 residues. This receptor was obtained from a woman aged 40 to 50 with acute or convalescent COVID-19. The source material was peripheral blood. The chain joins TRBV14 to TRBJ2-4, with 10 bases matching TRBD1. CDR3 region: CASSDWGQGRNIQYF. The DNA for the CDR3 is TGTGCCAGCAGCGACTGGGGACAGGGGAGAAACATTCAGTACTTC.